A selection of T cell receptor beta chains follows, all from one sample in a study of shared clonotypes between healthy human individuals. Libraries were prepared by immunoSEQ multiplex PCR; TCRdb keeps only in-frame clonotypes and omits some of them. The table has a few million clones, around 95% seen once. Sequencing was done on a sample of naive CD4+ T cells sorted from blood. All receptors come from a man younger than 35 in good health. CDR3s leave out the opening cysteine and the closing phenylalanine or tryptophan. The size field is filled for only some rows; it gives once, few, many or a size class.

j_call clone_size v_call cdr3_aa
TRBJ2-1 NA TRBV2 ASTEGGAPPYNEQF
TRBJ1-2 once TRBV5-2 ASKAFREKTYGYT
TRBJ2-2 NA TRBV9 ASSVSSGLASTGELF
TRBJ2-1 NA TRBV30 AWSWTQKSYNEQF
TRBJ2-2 NA TRBV28 ASRPTGGNTGELF
TRBJ2-2 NA TRBV5-8 ASSFRGLAGELF
TRBJ1-4 NA TRBV7-2 ASSLNRGEKLF
TRBJ1-5 NA TRBV18 ASSPQLETQPQH
TRBJ2-3 NA TRBV6-5 ASSYQLTDTQY
TRBJ2-1 NA TRBV19 ASSTQGQGATEQF
TRBJ1-5 NA TRBV2 ASSAENQPQH
TRBJ2-5 NA TRBV10-3 AISESGAQETQY
TRBJ2-7 NA TRBV7-4 ASSPTQVEGSLNEQY
TRBJ1-5 NA TRBV19 ATRGLDQPQH
TRBJ1-6 few TRBV5-4 ASSLVQGNNSPLH
TRBJ1-3 NA TRBV9 ASSVGAGIGNTIY
TRBJ1-2 NA TRBV15 ATSRETSSNYGYT
TRBJ2-1 NA TRBV27 ASTRAGASYNEQF
TRBJ2-2 NA TRBV6-5 ASSLTSAGTGELF
TRBJ2-3 NA TRBV5-4 ASSLTSGGAPDTQY
TRBJ1-3 NA TRBV13 ASRPSSGNTIY
TRBJ2-7 NA TRBV29-1 SVGGVYEQY
TRBJ2-3 NA TRBV14 ASSQGVTLAEWSTDTQY
TRBJ2-5 NA TRBV30 AWGLTGGRETQY
TRBJ1-2 NA TRBV10-3 AIRPDSYGYT
TRBJ2-5 NA TRBV10-3 AIMAGEGEETQY
TRBJ2-2 NA TRBV5-1 ASSLMVTPTNGGELF
TRBJ1-5 NA TRBV28 ASSLGQTGVYSNQPQH
TRBJ1-1 few TRBV4-3 ASSQDRGQRTEAF
TRBJ1-4 NA TRBV10-3 ATMGGDFTGEKLF
TRBJ1-1 once TRBV14 ASSPDPPANTEAF
TRBJ2-7 NA TRBV11-2 ASSQSGTVRTYEQY
TRBJ1-2 NA TRBV7-9 ASSLESGAYGYT
TRBJ2-7 NA TRBV11-2 ASSQLTRVEGAANEQY
TRBJ2-1 NA TRBV5-1 ASSPGLAGPNNEQF
TRBJ2-1 NA TRBV5-4 ASNRDYSYNEQF
TRBJ2-5 NA TRBV18 ASSPARETQY
TRBJ2-7 NA TRBV5-6 ASSLEPGTSYEQY
TRBJ1-4 NA TRBV10-2 ASTGTGGEKLF
TRBJ1-5 NA TRBV30 AWSGQGVEPQH
TRBJ1-3 NA TRBV30 ALIRTFFGNTIY
TRBJ1-6 NA TRBV10-2 ASRAGGSSPLH
TRBJ1-5 NA TRBV10-3 AISEGGGGQPQH
TRBJ2-6 NA TRBV19 ASSDNRAGANVLT
TRBJ2-7 NA TRBV28 ASSIERGREQY
TRBJ2-2 NA TRBV30 AWSPPPSTGELF
TRBJ2-1 NA TRBV18 ASSLGGDTHNEQF
TRBJ2-7 NA TRBV2 ASRWYGSYEQY
TRBJ2-1 once TRBV6-5 AARMGTSGGNEQF
TRBJ2-5 NA TRBV11-2 ASSFSETQY
TRBJ1-4 once TRBV13 ASSLKPGSLF
TRBJ2-3 once TRBV7-9 ASSRKGAGTDTQY
TRBJ2-1 NA TRBV29-1 SVRGTSGSQRLNEQF
TRBJ2-7 NA TRBV11-2 ASSPSGWGQPYEQY
TRBJ2-7 NA TRBV6-1 ASRTGTGSYEQY